The clone carrying this T cell receptor beta chain was counted ten times or more. Its antigen is still unknown. This sample was taken from a study of CD8 T cells in ankylosing spondylitis. Study findings and constraints: Disease-linked clones displayed a CD8+ phenotype and appeared relatively rarely in peripheral blood. Among TCR beta sequences, a motif of eight highly homologous variants appeared characteristic of ankylosing spondylitis blood. According to the report, clones linked to the disease were significantly enriched in matched synovial fluid samples taken from ankylosing spondylitis patients. There were earlier reports of some motif variants in reactive arthritis synovial fluid and blood.

Germline V gives CDR1 DFQATT, CDR2 SNEGSKA (reference sequence). V lost 5 bases and J lost 4, with 14 bases in between. CDR3 length: 14 residues. One entry per CDR3 protein, called by TCRdb with MiXCR from the 5' RACE reads. The sample holds about 500,000 distinct CDR3 sequences, 10% to 15% seen once. The sequencing input was blood, either unsorted or a sorted T cell fraction (not recorded which). The receptor was derived from a male donor with ankylosing spondylitis. V gene TRBV20-1 combines with J gene TRBJ2-2, with D tentatively TRBD2 (6 bases). The CDR3, as DNA: TGCAGTGCTCCCCTGGCGGGACTCACCGGGGAGCTGTTTTTT. This sequence encodes CSAPLAGLTGELFF.